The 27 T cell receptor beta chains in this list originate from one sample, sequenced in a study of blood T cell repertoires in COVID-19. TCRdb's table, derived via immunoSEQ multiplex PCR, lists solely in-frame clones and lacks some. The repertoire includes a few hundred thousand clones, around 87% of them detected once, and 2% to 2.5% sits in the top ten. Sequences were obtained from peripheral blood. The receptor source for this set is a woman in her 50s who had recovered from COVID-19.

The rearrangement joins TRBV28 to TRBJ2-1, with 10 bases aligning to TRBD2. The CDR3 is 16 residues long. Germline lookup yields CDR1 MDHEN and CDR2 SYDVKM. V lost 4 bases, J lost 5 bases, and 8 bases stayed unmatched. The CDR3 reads CASSSPGTSANNEQFF. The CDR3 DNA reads TGTGCCAGCAGTTCTCCCGGGACTAGCGCTAACAATGAGCAGTTCTTC.

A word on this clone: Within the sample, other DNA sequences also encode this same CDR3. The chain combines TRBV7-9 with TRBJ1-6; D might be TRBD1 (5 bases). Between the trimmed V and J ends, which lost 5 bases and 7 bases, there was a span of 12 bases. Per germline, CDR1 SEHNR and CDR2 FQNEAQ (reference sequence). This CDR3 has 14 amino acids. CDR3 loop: CASSLREGNSPLHF. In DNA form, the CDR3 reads TGTGCCAGCAGCCTCAGGGAGGGCAATTCACCCCTCCACTTT.

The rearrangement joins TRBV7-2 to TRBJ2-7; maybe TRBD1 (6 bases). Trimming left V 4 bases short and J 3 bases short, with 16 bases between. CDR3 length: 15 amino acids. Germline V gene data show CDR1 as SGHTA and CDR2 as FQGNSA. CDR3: CASSSGTGNLYEQYF. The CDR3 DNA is TGTGCCAGCAGCTCGGGAACAGGGAATCTCTACGAGCAGTACTTC.

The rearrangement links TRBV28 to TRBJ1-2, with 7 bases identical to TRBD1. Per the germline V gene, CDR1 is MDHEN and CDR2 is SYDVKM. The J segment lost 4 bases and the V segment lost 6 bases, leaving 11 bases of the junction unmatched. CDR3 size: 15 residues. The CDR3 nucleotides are TGTGCCAGCAGCGATACAGGGGAGCCGGCCTATGGCTACACCTTC. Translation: CASSDTGEPAYGYTF.

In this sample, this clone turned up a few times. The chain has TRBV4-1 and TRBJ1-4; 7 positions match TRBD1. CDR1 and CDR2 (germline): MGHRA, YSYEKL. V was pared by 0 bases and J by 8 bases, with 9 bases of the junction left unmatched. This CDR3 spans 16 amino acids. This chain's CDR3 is CASSQDGDQGDEKLFF. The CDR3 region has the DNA TGCGCCAGCAGCCAAGATGGAGATCAGGGGGACGAAAAACTGTTTTTT.

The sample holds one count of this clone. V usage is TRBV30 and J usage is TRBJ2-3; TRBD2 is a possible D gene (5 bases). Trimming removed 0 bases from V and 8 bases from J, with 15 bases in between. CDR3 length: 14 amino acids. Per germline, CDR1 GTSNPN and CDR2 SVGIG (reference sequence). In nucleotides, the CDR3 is TGTGCCTGGAGTGTACTCGGTGGAGGCGGTACGCAGTATTTT. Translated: CAWSVLGGGGTQYF. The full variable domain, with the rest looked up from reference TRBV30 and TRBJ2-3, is SQTIHQWPATLVQPVGSPLSLECTVEGTSNPNLYWYRQAAGRGLQLLFYSVGIGQISSEVPQNLSASRPQDRQFILSSKKLLLSDSGFYLCAWSVLGGGGTQYFGPGTRLTVL.

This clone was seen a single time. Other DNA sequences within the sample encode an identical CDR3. CDR3 coding DNA: TGTGCCAGTAGTCCCCAACAGGGAGTGGGTCAGCCCCAGCATTTT. Amino acid sequence: CASSPQQGVGQPQHF. This chain joins TRBV19 and TRBJ1-5, with D perhaps matching TRBD1 (6 bases). The CDR3 has 15 residues. CDR1 and CDR2 (germline): LNHDA, SQIVND (reference sequence). Trimming cost V 5 bases and J 6 bases, with 17 bases left between them.

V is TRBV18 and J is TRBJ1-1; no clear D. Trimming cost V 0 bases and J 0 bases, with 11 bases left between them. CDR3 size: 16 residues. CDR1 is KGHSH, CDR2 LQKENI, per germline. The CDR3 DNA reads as TGTGCCAGCTCACCACCTAAGTCAGACATGAACACTGAAGCTTTCTTT. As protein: CASSPPKSDMNTEAFF.

CDR3: CASSHPQGHEQYF. In DNA, the CDR3 is TGTGCCAGCAGCCATCCGCAGGGGCACGAGCAGTACTTC. The chain uses TRBV4-2 and TRBJ2-7; tentative D call: TRBD1 (6 bases). The V end lost 3 bases, the J end lost 5 bases, and 11 bases lay between the germline ends. The germline V gene encodes CDR1 LGHNA and CDR2 YNFKEQ. The CDR3 runs to 13 residues.

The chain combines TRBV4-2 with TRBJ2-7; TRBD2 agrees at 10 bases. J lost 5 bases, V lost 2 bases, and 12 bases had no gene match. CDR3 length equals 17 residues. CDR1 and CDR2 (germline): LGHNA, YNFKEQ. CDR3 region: CASSQSPALAGVDEQYF. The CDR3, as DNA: TGTGCCAGCAGCCAATCCCCAGCGCTAGCGGGGGTGGACGAGCAGTACTTC.

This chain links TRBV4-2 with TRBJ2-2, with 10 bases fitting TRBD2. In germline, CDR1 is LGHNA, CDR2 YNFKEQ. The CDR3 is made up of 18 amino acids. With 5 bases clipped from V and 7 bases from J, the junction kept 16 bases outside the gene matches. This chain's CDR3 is CASSSRGLAARRGGELFF. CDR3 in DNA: TGTGCCAGCAGCTCTCGAGGACTAGCGGCGAGACGGGGCGGGGAGCTGTTTTTT.

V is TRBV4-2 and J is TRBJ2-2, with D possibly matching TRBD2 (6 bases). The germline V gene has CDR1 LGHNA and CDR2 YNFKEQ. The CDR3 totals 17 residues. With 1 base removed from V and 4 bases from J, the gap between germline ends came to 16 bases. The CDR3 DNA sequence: TGTGCCAGCAGCCAAGGAAGCCGGCGGGGTCTCACCGGGGAGCTGTTTTTT. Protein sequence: CASSQGSRRGLTGELFF.

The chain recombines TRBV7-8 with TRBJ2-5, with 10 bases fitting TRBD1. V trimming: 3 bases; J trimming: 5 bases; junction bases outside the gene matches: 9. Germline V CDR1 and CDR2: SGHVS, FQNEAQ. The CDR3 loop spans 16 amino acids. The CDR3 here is CASSFWTGGRFETQYF. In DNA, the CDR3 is TGTGCCAGCAGCTTCTGGACAGGGGGTCGGTTTGAGACCCAGTACTTC.

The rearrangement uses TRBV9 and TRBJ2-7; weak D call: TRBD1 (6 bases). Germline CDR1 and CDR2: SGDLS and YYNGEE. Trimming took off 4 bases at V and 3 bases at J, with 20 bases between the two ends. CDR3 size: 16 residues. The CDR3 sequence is CASSLRGGTGNYEQYF. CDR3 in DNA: TGTGCCAGCAGCCTCCGAGGGGGAACAGGCAACTACGAGCAGTACTTC.

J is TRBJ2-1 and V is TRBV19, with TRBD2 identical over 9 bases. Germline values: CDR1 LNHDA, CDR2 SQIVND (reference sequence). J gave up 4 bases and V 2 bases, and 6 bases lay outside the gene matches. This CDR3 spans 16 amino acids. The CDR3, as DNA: TGTGCCAGTAGTATATCGGCCAGCGGGGGGTACAATGAGCAGTTCTTC. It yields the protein CASSISASGGYNEQFF.

CDR3 DNA sequence: TGTGCCAGCAGCTCCCCGGCTAGCGGGAACCGCAATGAGCAGTTCTTC. It is translated as CASSSPASGNRNEQFF. The chain links TRBV7-3 to TRBJ2-1; TRBD2 matches at 9 bases. Germline V lookup: CDR1 SGHTA, CDR2 FQGTGA. V shed 4 bases and J 6 bases; nucleotides not matched to a gene: 10. CDR3 length: 16 residues.

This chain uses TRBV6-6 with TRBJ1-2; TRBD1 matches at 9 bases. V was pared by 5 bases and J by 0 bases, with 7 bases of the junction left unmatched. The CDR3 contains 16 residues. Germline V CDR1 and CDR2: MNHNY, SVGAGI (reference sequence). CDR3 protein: CASSRRDRDTNYGYTF. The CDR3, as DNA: TGTGCCAGCAGTCGCCGGGACAGGGATACTAACTATGGCTACACCTTC.

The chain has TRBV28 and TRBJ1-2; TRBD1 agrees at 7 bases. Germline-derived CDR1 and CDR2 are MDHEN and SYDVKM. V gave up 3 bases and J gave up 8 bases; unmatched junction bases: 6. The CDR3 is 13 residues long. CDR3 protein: CASSLSGGGGYTF. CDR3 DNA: TGTGCCAGCAGTTTGTCAGGGGGTGGAGGCTACACCTTC.

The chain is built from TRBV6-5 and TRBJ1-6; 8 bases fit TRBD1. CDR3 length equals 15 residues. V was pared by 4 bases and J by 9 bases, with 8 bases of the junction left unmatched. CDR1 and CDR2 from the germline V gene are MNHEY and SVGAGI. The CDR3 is CASSWDRSLPSPLHF. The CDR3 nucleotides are TGTGCCAGCAGTTGGGACAGGTCTCTCCCTTCACCCCTCCACTTT.

The CDR3 DNA follows: TGTGCCAGCAGACTAGCGGGGGCAGATACGCAGTATTTT. This codes for CASRLAGADTQYF. This chain uses TRBV12-3 or TRBV12-4 with TRBJ2-3, with 11 bases that match TRBD2. V lost 6 bases to trimming and J lost 4 bases; unmatched junction nucleotides: 0. This CDR3 is built from 13 residues.

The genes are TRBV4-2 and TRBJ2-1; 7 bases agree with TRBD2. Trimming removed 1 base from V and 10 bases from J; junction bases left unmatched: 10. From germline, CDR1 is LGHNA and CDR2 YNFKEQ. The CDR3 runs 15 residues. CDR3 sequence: CASSQADGEGREQFF. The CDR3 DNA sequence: TGTGCCAGCAGCCAAGCTGACGGGGAGGGGAGAGAGCAGTTCTTC.

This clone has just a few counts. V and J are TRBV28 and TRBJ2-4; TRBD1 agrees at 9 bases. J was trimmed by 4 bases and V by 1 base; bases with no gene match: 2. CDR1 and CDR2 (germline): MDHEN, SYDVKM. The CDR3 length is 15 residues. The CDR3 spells CASSLLQGAKNIQYF. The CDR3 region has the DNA TGTGCCAGCAGTTTATTACAGGGGGCAAAAAACATTCAGTACTTC.

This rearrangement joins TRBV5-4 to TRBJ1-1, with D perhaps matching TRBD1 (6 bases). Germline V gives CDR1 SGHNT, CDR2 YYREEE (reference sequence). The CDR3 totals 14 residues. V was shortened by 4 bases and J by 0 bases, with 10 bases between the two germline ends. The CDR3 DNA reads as TGTGCCAGCAGCGCGACAGGCCTGAACACTGAAGCTTTCTTT. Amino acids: CASSATGLNTEAFF. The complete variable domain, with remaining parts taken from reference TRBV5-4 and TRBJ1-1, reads ETGVTQSPTHLIKTRGQQVTLRCSSQSGHNTVSWYQQALGQGPQFIFQYYREEENGRGNFPPRFSGLQFPNYSSELNVNALELDDSALYLCASSATGLNTEAFFGQGTRLTVV.

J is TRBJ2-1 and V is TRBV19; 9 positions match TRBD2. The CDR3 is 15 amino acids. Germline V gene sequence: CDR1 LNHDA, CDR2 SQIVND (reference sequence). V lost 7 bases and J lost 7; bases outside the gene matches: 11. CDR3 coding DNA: TGTGCCAGTAAGGGGGTTACTAGCGGGCGAAATGAGCAGTTCTTC. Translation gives CASKGVTSGRNEQFF.

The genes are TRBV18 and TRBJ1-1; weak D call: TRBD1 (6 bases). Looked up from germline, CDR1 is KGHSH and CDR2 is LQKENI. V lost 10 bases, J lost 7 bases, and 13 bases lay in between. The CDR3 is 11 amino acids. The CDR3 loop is CATSRGLEAFF. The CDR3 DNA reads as TGTGCCACCTCCAGGGGTCTTGAAGCTTTCTTT. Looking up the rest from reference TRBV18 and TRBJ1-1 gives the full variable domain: NAGVMQNPRHLVRRRGQEARLRCSPMKGHSHVYWYRQLPEEGLKFMVYLQKENIIDESGMPKERFSAEFPKEGPSILRIQQVVRGDSAAYFCATSRGLEAFFGQGTRLTVV.

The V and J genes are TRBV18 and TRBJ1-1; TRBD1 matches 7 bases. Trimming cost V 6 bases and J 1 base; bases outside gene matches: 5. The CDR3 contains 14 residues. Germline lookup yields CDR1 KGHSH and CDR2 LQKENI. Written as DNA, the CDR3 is TGTGCCAGCTCTCCCGGGACAGCGAACACTGAAGCTTTCTTT. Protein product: CASSPGTANTEAFF.

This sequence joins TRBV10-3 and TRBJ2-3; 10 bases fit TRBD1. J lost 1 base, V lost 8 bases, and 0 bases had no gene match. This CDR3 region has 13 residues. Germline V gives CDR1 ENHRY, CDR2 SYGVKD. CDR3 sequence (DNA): TGTGCCATCGGGACAGGGGGCACAGATACGCAGTATTTT. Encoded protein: CAIGTGGTDTQYF.